This is a list of T cell receptor beta chains from one sample in a study of blood T cell repertoires in COVID-19. TCRdb's table, derived via immunoSEQ multiplex PCR, lists solely in-frame clones and lacks some. The data contain about 380,000 clones, around 87% of them singletons. The sample was peripheral blood. All receptors derive from a man in his late teens or twenties with active or convalescent COVID-19. CDR3s include the opening cysteine and the closing phenylalanine or tryptophan. A D gene is named only where the DNA matches it firmly. Clone size is shown for a subset of rows, as once, few, many or a class of expanded clone.

CASSTLTSGVNYEQYF	TGTGCCAGCAGTACCCTGACTAGCGGGGTGAACTACGAGCAGTACTTC	TRBV27	TRBD2	once	TRBJ2-7
CASSLVPGIGKLFF	TGTGCCAGCAGCTTAGTGCCCGGGATCGGAAAACTGTTTTTT	TRBV11-2	-	-	TRBJ1-4
CASLAGGEKLFF	TGTGCCAGCCTGGCAGGGGGTGAAAAACTGTTTTTT	TRBV6-6	TRBD1	-	TRBJ1-4
CASIRGTEAFF	TGTGCCAGCATCAGGGGGACTGAAGCTTTCTTT	TRBV5-4	TRBD1	-	TRBJ1-1
CASKGGDYGYTF	TGTGCCAGCAAAGGAGGGGACTATGGCTACACCTTC	TRBV2	-	-	TRBJ1-2
CASSIMGGNTGELFF	TGTGCCAGTAGCATTATGGGGGGGAACACCGGGGAGCTGTTTTTT	TRBV19	-	-	TRBJ2-2
CAILLGREGRYEQYF	TGTGCCATACTGCTTGGGCGGGAGGGAAGGTACGAGCAGTACTTC	TRBV21-1	-	-	TRBJ2-7
CASIGESYYNEQFF	TGTGCCAGTATCGGGGAGTCTTACTACAATGAGCAGTTCTTC	TRBV19	-	-	TRBJ2-1
CASTNGAYEQYF	TGTGCCAGCACCAACGGGGCCTACGAGCAGTACTTC	TRBV6-5	-	-	TRBJ2-7
CASSYRQGYGYTF	TGTGCCAGCAGCTACCGACAGGGGTACGGCTACACCTTC	TRBV7-2	TRBD1	once	TRBJ1-2
CASSYEDRGDFGKLFF	TGTGCCAGCAGTTACGAGGACAGGGGGGACTTCGGAAAACTGTTTTTT	TRBV6-5	TRBD1	-	TRBJ1-4
CASSPVEGNSPLHF	TGTGCCAGCTCACCGGTTGAGGGCAATTCACCCCTCCACTTT	TRBV18	-	-	TRBJ1-6
CASSEGAGYGYTF	TGTGCCAGCAGTGAAGGAGCTGGCTATGGCTACACCTTC	TRBV6-1	-	-	TRBJ1-2
CASSLNTGTGGSEQYF	TGTGCCAGCAGCTTGAATACCGGGACAGGGGGAAGCGAGCAGTACTTC	TRBV5-6	TRBD1	once	TRBJ2-7
CASSLGTSNTGELFF	TGTGCCAGCAGCCTCGGGACATCGAACACCGGGGAGCTGTTTTTT	TRBV3-1/TRBV3-2	-	once	TRBJ2-2
CASSDDTNQPQHF	TGTGCCAGCAGCGATGACACAAATCAGCCCCAGCATTTT	TRBV5-5	-	-	TRBJ1-5
CASSPPGNAGNEQFF	TGTGCCAGCAGTCCTCCCGGGAATGCGGGCAATGAGCAGTTCTTC	TRBV6-5	-	-	TRBJ2-1
CASSVLGAVYNEQFF	TGTGCCAGCAGCGTTTTGGGGGCAGTCTACAATGAGCAGTTCTTC	TRBV9	-	-	TRBJ2-1
CASSLAVDNEQFF	TGTGCCAGCTCACTAGCGGTCGACAATGAGCAGTTCTTC	TRBV18	-	-	TRBJ2-1
CASSLIGLAGAEQFF	TGTGCCAGCAGCTTAATCGGACTAGCGGGAGCTGAGCAGTTCTTC	TRBV7-9	TRBD2	-	TRBJ2-1
CASQRQGGNEQYF	TGTGCCAGCCAAAGACAGGGAGGTAACGAGCAGTACTTC	TRBV6-5	-	few	TRBJ2-7
CASSSFRQGKNRETQYF	TGTGCCAGCAGCTCCTTCCGACAGGGAAAAAATCGAGAGACCCAGTACTTC	TRBV7-9	TRBD1	-	TRBJ2-5
CASSLISSYNEQFF	TGTGCCAGCAGCTTAATTAGCTCCTACAATGAGCAGTTCTTC	TRBV7-9	-	-	TRBJ2-1
CASSPAPGQEFYNEQFF	TGTGCCAGCTCACCGGCCCCAGGGCAGGAATTTTACAATGAGCAGTTCTTC	TRBV18	-	once	TRBJ2-1
CASSKGVLRDGGELFF	TGTGCCAGCAGCAAAGGGGTCTTGAGAGACGGCGGGGAGCTGTTTTTT	TRBV11-3	-	-	TRBJ2-2
CASSYSGAYEQYF	TGTGCCAGCAGTTACTCGGGAGCCTACGAGCAGTACTTC	TRBV6-5	-	-	TRBJ2-7
CSVDGSGLDEQYF	TGCAGCGTTGATGGGTCAGGGCTAGACGAGCAGTACTTC	TRBV29-1	-	-	TRBJ2-7
CASSSQSGRAKNEQFF	TGTGCCAGCAGCTCCCAAAGCGGGAGGGCCAAAAATGAGCAGTTCTTC	TRBV11-3	TRBD2	-	TRBJ2-1
CASSQTTEARYGYTF	TGTGCCAGCAGCCAAACTACGGAGGCCCGCTATGGCTACACCTTC	TRBV2	-	-	TRBJ1-2
CASSSQGAAGTEAFF	TGTGCCAGCAGTTCACAGGGGGCTGCGGGCACTGAAGCTTTCTTT	TRBV6-5	TRBD1	-	TRBJ1-1
CASRRAQGTGTNQPQHF	TGTGCCAGCAGACGCGCTCAGGGGACAGGGACCAATCAGCCCCAGCATTTT	TRBV28	TRBD1	-	TRBJ1-5
CATSDGQPVGYTF	TGCGCCACCAGTGATGGACAGCCCGTGGGCTACACCTTC	TRBV5-1	-	-	TRBJ1-2
CASKQEGGNTEAFF	TGTGCCAGCAAACAAGAGGGCGGGAACACTGAAGCTTTCTTT	TRBV11-2	-	-	TRBJ1-1
CAIRGDRGNEKLFF	TGTGCCATCAGGGGGGACAGGGGGAATGAAAAACTGTTTTTT	TRBV10-3	TRBD1	-	TRBJ1-4
CASSLLYNEQFF	TGTGCCAGCAGCTTATTATACAATGAGCAGTTCTTC	TRBV7-9	-	-	TRBJ2-1
CASTGRRYYNEQFF	TGTGCCAGCACCGGGAGGCGGTACTACAATGAGCAGTTCTTC	TRBV27	TRBD2	-	TRBJ2-1
CASSEPVNTEAFF	TGTGCCAGCAGTGAACCAGTGAACACTGAAGCTTTCTTT	TRBV25-1	-	-	TRBJ1-1
CASSTGLAYEQYF	TGTGCCAGCAGCACGGGACTAGCTTACGAGCAGTACTTC	TRBV6-6	TRBD2	-	TRBJ2-7
CARSLVLAGSDEQYF	TGTGCCAGAAGCTTGGTACTAGCGGGATCCGACGAGCAGTACTTC	TRBV5-3	TRBD2	-	TRBJ2-7
CASSRGLAGGYGTDTQYF	TGTGCCAGCAGCCGCGGACTAGCGGGGGGGTATGGCACAGATACGCAGTATTTT	TRBV11-2	TRBD2	-	TRBJ2-3